This T cell receptor beta chain derives from a study of neurological immune-mediated disorders. CDR1 and CDR2 (germline): SNHLY, FYNNEI. The CDR3 is 14 amino acids. Notes on this clonotype: Sequence at one end of the junction differs from germline and may be a read error.

Synthesis of cDNA used 5'RACE (with 10-nucleotide random UMIs). TCRdb redid the calling of the 5' RACE reads with MiXCR, one entry per CDR3 protein. The sample holds 45,000 or so distinct CDR3 sequences, 20% to 25% seen once. Time point reported: technical triplicate 3. The TCR sequence derives from a man in his 60s with HTLV-1-associated myelopathy (HAM/TSP). The rearrangement links TRBV2 to TRBJ1-5, with a weak D call TRBD1 (5 bases). The specimen sequenced was PBMCs. The CDR3 region is CANSESPGKQPQHF. CDR3 bases: TGTGCCAACAGTGAAAGCCCAGGGAAGCAGCCCCAGCATTTT.